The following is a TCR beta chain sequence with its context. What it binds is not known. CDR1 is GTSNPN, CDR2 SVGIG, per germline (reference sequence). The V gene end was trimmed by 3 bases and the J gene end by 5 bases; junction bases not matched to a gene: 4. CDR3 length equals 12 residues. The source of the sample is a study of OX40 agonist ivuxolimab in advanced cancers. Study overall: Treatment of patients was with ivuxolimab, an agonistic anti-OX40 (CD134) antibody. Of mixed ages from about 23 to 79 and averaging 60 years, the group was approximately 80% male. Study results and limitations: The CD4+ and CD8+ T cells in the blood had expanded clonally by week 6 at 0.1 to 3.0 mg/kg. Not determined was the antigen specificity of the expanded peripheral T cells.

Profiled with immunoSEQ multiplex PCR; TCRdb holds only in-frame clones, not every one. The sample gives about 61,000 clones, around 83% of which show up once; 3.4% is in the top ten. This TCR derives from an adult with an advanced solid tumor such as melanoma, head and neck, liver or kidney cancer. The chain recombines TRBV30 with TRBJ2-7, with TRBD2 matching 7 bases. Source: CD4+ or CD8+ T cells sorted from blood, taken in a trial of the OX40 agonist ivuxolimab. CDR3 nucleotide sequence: TGTGCCTGGAGCGCGGGGACTAACGAGCAGTACTTC. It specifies CAWSAGTNEQYF.